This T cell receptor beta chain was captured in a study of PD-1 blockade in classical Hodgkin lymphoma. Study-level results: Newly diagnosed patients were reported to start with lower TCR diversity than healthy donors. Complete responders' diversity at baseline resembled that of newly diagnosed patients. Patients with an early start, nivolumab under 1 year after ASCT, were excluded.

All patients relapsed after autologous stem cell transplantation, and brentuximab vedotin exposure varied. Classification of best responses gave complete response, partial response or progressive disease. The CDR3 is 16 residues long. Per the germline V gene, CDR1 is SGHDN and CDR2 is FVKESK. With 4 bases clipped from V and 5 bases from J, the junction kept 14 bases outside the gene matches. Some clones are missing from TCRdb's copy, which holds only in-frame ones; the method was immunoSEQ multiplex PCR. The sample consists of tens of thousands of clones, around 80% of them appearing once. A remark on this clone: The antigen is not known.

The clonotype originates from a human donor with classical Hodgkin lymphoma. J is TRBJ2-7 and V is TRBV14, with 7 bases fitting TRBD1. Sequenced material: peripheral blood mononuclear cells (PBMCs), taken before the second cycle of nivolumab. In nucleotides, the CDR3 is TGTGCCAGCAGCCCGAACCGCCGACAGGGATCCCACGAGCAGTACTTC. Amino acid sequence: CASSPNRRQGSHEQYF. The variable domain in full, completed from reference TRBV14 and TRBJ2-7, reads EAGVTQFPSHSVIEKGQTVTLRCDPISGHDNLYWYRRVMGKEIKFLLHFVKESKQDESGMPNNRFLAERTGGTYSTLKVQPAELEDSGVYFCASSPNRRQGSHEQYFGPGTRLTVT.